One TCR beta chain is described in this entry. A much larger clone is a single base away; this may be a read error. This specimen belongs to a study of regulatory T cells in long-lasting Graves disease. The CDR3 is made up of 15 amino acids. Germline CDR1 reads SNHLY; CDR2 reads FYNNEI. The J segment lost 6 bases and the V segment lost 5 bases, leaving 10 bases of the junction unmatched. Time point of the sample: newly diagnosed GD, antithyroid drugs for less than 3 months. From RNA extracted from PBMCs, the TCR library was made. HTBI primers from iRepertoire and Arm-PCR of CDR3 regions yielded the TCR beta libraries. In the original workflow: Across all samples, under 65 TRBV segments and 15 or so TRBJ segments were identified. TCRdb fed the multiplex PCR reads into MiXCR, producing one record per CDR3 protein. The V and J calls were determined by TCRdb, not by the authors. Found here are about 500,000 distinct CDR3 sequences, approximately 12% of them singletons; the top ten hold around 10%.

The same sample was also studied in work on T cells in Graves' hyperthyroidism and ophthalmopathy.

Source: peripheral blood mononuclear cells (PBMCs), taken at new diagnosis, from a patient treated with antithyroid drugs. The TCR sequence derives from a woman between 25 and 40 years old with Graves disease. The genes are TRBV2 and TRBJ2-5; TRBD2 aligns across 9 bases. The CDR3, as DNA: TGTGCCAGCAGTACCAGCGGGAGGACCGTAAAGACCCAGTACTTC. This sequence encodes CASSTSGRTVKTQYF.